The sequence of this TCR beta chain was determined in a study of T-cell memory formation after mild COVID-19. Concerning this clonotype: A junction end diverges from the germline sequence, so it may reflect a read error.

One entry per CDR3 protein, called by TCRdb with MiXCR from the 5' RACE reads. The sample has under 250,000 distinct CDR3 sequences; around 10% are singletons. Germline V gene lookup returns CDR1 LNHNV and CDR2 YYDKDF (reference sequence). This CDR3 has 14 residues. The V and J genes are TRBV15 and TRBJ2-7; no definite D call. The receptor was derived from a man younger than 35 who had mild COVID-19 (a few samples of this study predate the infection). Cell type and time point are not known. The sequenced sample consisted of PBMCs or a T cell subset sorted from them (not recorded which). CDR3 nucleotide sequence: TGTGCCACCAGCAGAGGTACGAGCTCCTACAAGCAGTACTTC. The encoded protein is CATSRGTSSYKQYF.